The 12 T cell receptor beta chains listed next were all sequenced from one sample in a study of cytomegalovirus exposure and HLA in healthy donors. Vbeta (60) and Jbeta (13) primers were used in the PCR. The method was immunoSEQ multiplex PCR; TCRdb's version includes in-frame clones alone and lacks a portion of them. The sample contains 150,000 to 200,000 clones, 55% to 65% of which appear only once. Sequences were obtained from PBMCs. The receptors were sampled from a man in his forties in good health and CMV-seronegative.

In the case of this clone: The junction departs from germline at one end; a sequencing error may be responsible. The CDR3 is CSSSLAALAGDEQYF. The CDR3 coding sequence is TGTTCCAGCAGCTTAGCTGCTCTAGCGGGAGACGAGCAGTACTTC. The chain recombines TRBV7-9 with TRBJ2-7; 10 nucleotides agree with TRBD2. Germline CDR1 is SEHNR and CDR2 is FQNEAQ (reference sequence). This CDR3 contains 15 residues. Supplemented by reference TRBV7-9 and TRBJ2-7, the full variable domain reads DTGVSQNPRHKITKRGQNVTFRCDPISEHNRLYWYRQTLGQGPEFLTYFQNEAQLEKSRLLSDRFSAERPKGSFSTLEIQRTEQGDSAMYLCSSSLAALAGDEQYFGPGTRLTVT.

V usage is TRBV27 and J usage is TRBJ2-1, with 7 positions matching TRBD2. The CDR3 has 12 residues. Unmatched junction bases numbered 3, after V lost 9 bases and J lost 4 bases. Germline CDR1 is MNHEY and CDR2 is SMNVEV (reference sequence). Here the CDR3 reads CASWEGYNEQFF. The CDR3 region has the DNA TGTGCCAGTTGGGAGGGGTACAATGAGCAGTTCTTC.

This sequence joins TRBV19 and TRBJ1-5, with a tentative D call TRBD1 (6 bases). The V and J ends lost 4 bases and 9 bases respectively, with 10 bases between them. The germline V gene has CDR1 LNHDA and CDR2 SQIVND (reference sequence). The CDR3 has 12 residues. CDR3 in DNA: TGTGCCAGTAGTAAAGAGGACAGGCCCCAGCATTTT. Its translation is CASSKEDRPQHF.

This clone was seen more than once but under ten times. The chain couples TRBV6-1 to TRBJ1-1; tentatively, D is TRBD1 (5 bases). With 4 bases removed from V and 5 bases from J, the gap between germline ends came to 11 bases. This CDR3 region has 13 residues. The germline gives CDR1 MNHNS, CDR2 SASEGT. DNA for the CDR3: TGTGCCAGCAGTGGAGGGAGGGGAACTGAAGCTTTCTTT. Its protein is CASSGGRGTEAFF.

The chain couples TRBV15 to TRBJ1-1; unclear D gene. CDR3 length equals 13 residues. Trimming removed 4 bases at V and 1 base at J, with 7 bases between. Germline CDR1 LNHNV, CDR2 YYDKDF (reference sequence). CDR3 protein: CATSNYKNTEAFF. DNA for the CDR3: TGTGCCACCAGCAATTATAAGAACACTGAAGCTTTCTTT. The full variable domain, completed using reference TRBV15 and TRBJ1-1, is DAMVIQNPRYQVTQFGKPVTLSCSQTLNHNVMYWYQQKSSQAPKLLFHYYDKDFNNEADTPDNFQSRRPNTSFCFLDIRSPGLGDTAMYLCATSNYKNTEAFFGQGTRLTVV.

Only one count was recorded for this clone. This chain uses TRBV28 with TRBJ2-1; the match to TRBD1 covers 7 bases. The J segment lost 8 bases and the V segment lost 2 bases, leaving 9 bases of the junction unmatched. This CDR3 contains 15 residues. The germline CDR1 and CDR2 sequences are MDHEN and SYDVKM. DNA of the CDR3: TGTGCCAGCAGTTTAAGACAGGGTAGGTTTGATGAGCAGTTCTTC. It specifies CASSLRQGRFDEQFF.

The chain uses TRBV4-1 and TRBJ2-2; tentatively, D is TRBD1 (5 bases). This CDR3 has 16 residues. Germline-derived CDR1 and CDR2 are MGHRA and YSYEKL. V lost 6 bases, J lost 4 bases, and 18 bases lay in between. CDR3 sequence reads: CASSRRGAAGTGELFF. CDR3 DNA: TGCGCCAGCAGTCGACGTGGGGCCGCCGGCACCGGGGAGCTGTTTTTT.

The chain uses TRBV9 and TRBJ1-4, with a tentative D call TRBD1 (5 bases). The CDR3 has 15 residues. Trimming left V 0 bases short and J 3 bases short, with 9 bases between. Germline V gives CDR1 SGDLS, CDR2 YYNGEE. The CDR3 reads CASSVAGEPNEKLFF. The CDR3 DNA sequence: TGTGCCAGCAGCGTAGCGGGGGAGCCTAATGAAAAACTGTTTTTT.

The rearrangement joins TRBV28 to TRBJ1-1, with D perhaps TRBD1 (6 bases). The CDR3 is 11 residues long. The V gene's germline CDR1 is MDHEN and CDR2 SYDVKM. Deletions cut 8 bases from V and 8 bases from J, with 12 bases between. In DNA form, the CDR3 reads TGTGCCAGCTCAGTGACAGGCGAAGCTTTCTTT. The encoded protein is CASSVTGEAFF.

V gene TRBV6-7 combines with J gene TRBJ2-7, with D perhaps matching TRBD1 (5 bases). TRBV6-7 has ORF status, its function being uncertain. Deletions cut 7 bases from V and 0 bases from J, with 16 bases between. This CDR3 region has 15 residues. The CDR3 is CASNLPQGASYEQYF. The CDR3 nucleotides are TGTGCCAGCAATCTTCCCCAAGGGGCCTCCTACGAGCAGTACTTC.

The genes are TRBV7-9 and TRBJ1-1; D is possibly TRBD1 (6 bases). Between the trimmed V and J ends, which lost 7 bases and 0 bases, there was a span of 12 bases. The germline CDR1 and CDR2 sequences are SEHNR and FQNEAQ (reference sequence). The CDR3 is made up of 14 amino acids. The CDR3 DNA reads as TGTGCCAGCATCATGACAGGCTTGAACACTGAAGCTTTCTTT. Amino acid sequence: CASIMTGLNTEAFF.

The rearrangement uses TRBV30 and TRBJ1-4, with TRBD1 matching over 7 bases. After removal of 3 bases from V and 3 bases from J, the junction contained 13 bases not matched to a gene. The germline V gene encodes CDR1 GTSNPN and CDR2 SVGIG (reference sequence). The CDR3 spans 17 residues. The CDR3 DNA sequence: TGTGCCTGGAGGTACTCACCGGTGCAGGGGGCTAATGAAAAACTGTTTTTT. Encoded protein: CAWRYSPVQGANEKLFF.